This T cell receptor beta chain was retrieved from a study of T-cell reconstitution after alpha-beta-depleted transplantation in children (dated by TCRdb to the mid-2010s). Notes on the research overall: Using TCR repertoire profiling, the study quantitatively followed how T-cell immune reconstitution unfolded in children after TCRalphabeta/CD19-depleted allogeneic hematopoietic cell transplantation.

This clonotype was counted ten times or more. This clone's antigen is unknown. Per-base qualities were not stored, and no clone one base away is much larger. The library was made by PCR. For sequencing, an Illumina HiSeq 2500 was employed. TCR libraries were prepared with molecular barcoding, using unique molecular identifiers to normalize TCRbeta repertoire quantification. TCRdb reran the public reads through fastp at Q25 and MiXCR, keeping productive beta chains. Duplicate CDR3 protein sequences are folded into a single record with the most common DNA and genes. This sample lists 490,000 or so distinct CDR3 sequences; around 12% were detected once. The biggest ten clones account for over 5.5% of the sample. From V the trimming removes 3 bases and from J it removes 3 bases, while the gene matches leave 1 base of the junction unaccounted for. According to the germline V gene, CDR1 reads MGHDK and CDR2 reads SYGVNS. There are 14 amino acids in the CDR3, from cysteine to phenylalanine inclusive. The kept DNA is CDR3 alone, 42 bases in frame from the first base.

The sequence was obtained from a human donor who donated a stem cell graft to a child with combined immunodeficiency. Recombination joined TRBV25-1 with TRBJ2-7; TRBD1 fits 11 bases in the junction. The input for sequencing was PBMCs from the stem cell graft donor, taken from the stem cell graft. The nucleotides are TGTGCCAGCAGTGAGGGACAGGGGGGCTACGAGCAGTACTTC. It specifies CASSEGQGGYEQYF.